One sample yielded the 11 T cell receptor beta chains listed below, sequenced in a study of control samples from healthy donors and cancer patients. Repertoires were generated with immunoSEQ multiplex PCR, while TCRdb's copy carries only in-frame clones and drops some. The sample holds some 150,000 clones, about nine tenths seen once. The sequenced material came from blood. The receptors originated from a man aged 30-40 years in good health.

DNA for the CDR3: TGTGCTAGTGGTCTGGGGGGATTTGACACCGGGGAGCTGTTTTTT. It is translated as CASGLGGFDTGELFF. The chain employs TRBV12-5 and TRBJ2-2; possible D gene TRBD2, 6 bases. This CDR3 contains 15 residues. Germline V gene lookup returns CDR1 LGHNT and CDR2 FRNRAP. Trimming shortened V by 5 bases and J by 3 bases, and 13 bases separated the two germline ends.

This clone was detected once. The chain employs TRBV6-5 and TRBJ1-5; TRBD1 is a possible D gene (5 bases). Germline V gene sequence: CDR1 MNHEY, CDR2 SVGAGI. The V end lost 8 bases, the J end lost 3 bases, and 11 bases lay between the germline ends. This CDR3 region has 13 residues. CDR3 nucleotide sequence: TGTGCCAGCTTATACAGGCCCAATCAGCCCCAGCATTTT. Translation: CASLYRPNQPQHF.

This chain's CDR3 is CSVEDHSAGYTF. In DNA form, the CDR3 reads TGCAGCGTTGAAGATCACAGTGCCGGCTACACCTTC. This chain uses TRBV29-1 with TRBJ1-2; unclear D gene. CDR3 length equals 12 residues. Trimming stripped 0 bases from V and 8 bases from J, with 10 bases between. Germline values: CDR1 SQVTM, CDR2 ANQGSEA.

This chain joins TRBV24-1 and TRBJ1-5; D possibly corresponds to TRBD1 (5 bases). The germline V gene encodes CDR1 KGHDR and CDR2 SFDVKD. V lost 1 base and J 4 bases, leaving 7 bases between the germline ends. The CDR3 is 14 amino acids. CDR3 bases: TGTGCCACCAGTGATTTTTCAGGGAATCAGCCCCAGCATTTT. This translates into CATSDFSGNQPQHF.

This sequence joins TRBV27 and TRBJ1-6; TRBD1 might be the D (5 bases). CDR3 size: 16 residues. In germline, CDR1 is MNHEY, CDR2 SMNVEV (reference sequence). Trimming stripped 5 bases from V and 3 bases from J, with 14 bases between. The CDR3 here is CASSDRQTRYNSPLHF. The CDR3 DNA reads TGTGCCAGCAGTGACCGACAGACTCGCTATAATTCACCCCTCCACTTT.

CDR3: CASSTTAYYGYTF. In DNA form, the CDR3 reads TGTGCCAGCAGCACGACGGCCTACTATGGCTACACCTTC. V and J are TRBV5-4 and TRBJ1-2; D unclear. Germline loops: CDR1 SGHNT, CDR2 YYREEE (reference sequence). The CDR3 sequence is 13 residues long. Trimming cost V 4 bases and J 3 bases, with 10 bases left between them.

V and J are TRBV13 and TRBJ2-7; D is uncertain. The CDR3 has 14 amino acids. The V gene lost 1 base and the J gene lost 6 bases, with 13 bases spanning the gap. Germline CDR1 is PRHDT and CDR2 is FYEKMQ (reference sequence). CDR3 DNA sequence: TGTGCCAGCAGCTTAGAGTCTCGGAGCCGCGAGCAGTACTTC. Translation: CASSLESRSREQYF. Looking up the rest from reference TRBV13 and TRBJ2-7 gives the full variable domain: AAGVIQSPRHLIKEKRETATLKCYPIPRHDTVYWYQQGPGQDPQFLISFYEKMQSDKGSIPDRFSAQQFSDYHSELNMSSLELGDSALYFCASSLESRSREQYFGPGTRLTVT.

The genes are TRBV9 and TRBJ2-7; unclear D gene. The CDR3 covers 13 residues. V lost 3 bases and J lost 2, with 9 bases in between. In germline, CDR1 is SGDLS, CDR2 YYNGEE. The CDR3 DNA reads as TGTGCCAGCAGCGCCCAAGGGCCCTACGAGCAGTACTTC. It yields the protein CASSAQGPYEQYF.

This clone was seen a few times. The rearrangement joins TRBV24-1 to TRBJ2-1; 8 nucleotides match TRBD2. CDR1 and CDR2 (germline): KGHDR, SFDVKD. The CDR3 consists of 15 residues. V dropped 3 bases and J dropped 8; count of bases not matched to a gene: 8. The CDR3 nucleotides read TGTGCCACCAGTGATCCAGGGACTAGTGTATATGAGCAGTTCTTC. Residues: CATSDPGTSVYEQFF.

The chain joins TRBV6-5 to TRBJ2-2, with a tentative D call TRBD2 (6 bases). CDR3 size: 13 residues. With 2 bases removed from V and 8 bases from J, the gap between germline ends came to 9 bases. Germline assignment: CDR1 MNHEY and CDR2 SVGAGI. The CDR3 reads CASSYRGLGELFF. The CDR3 nucleotides are TGTGCCAGCAGTTACAGGGGACTGGGGGAGCTGTTTTTT.

This chain links TRBV9 with TRBJ2-7; D not certain. The CDR3 is 13 residues long. Germline V lookup: CDR1 SGDLS, CDR2 YYNGEE. Trimming took off 1 base at V and 0 bases at J, with 5 bases between the two ends. The CDR3 bases are TGTGCCAGCAGCGTAACAGACTCCTACGAGCAGTACTTC. Its protein is CASSVTDSYEQYF.